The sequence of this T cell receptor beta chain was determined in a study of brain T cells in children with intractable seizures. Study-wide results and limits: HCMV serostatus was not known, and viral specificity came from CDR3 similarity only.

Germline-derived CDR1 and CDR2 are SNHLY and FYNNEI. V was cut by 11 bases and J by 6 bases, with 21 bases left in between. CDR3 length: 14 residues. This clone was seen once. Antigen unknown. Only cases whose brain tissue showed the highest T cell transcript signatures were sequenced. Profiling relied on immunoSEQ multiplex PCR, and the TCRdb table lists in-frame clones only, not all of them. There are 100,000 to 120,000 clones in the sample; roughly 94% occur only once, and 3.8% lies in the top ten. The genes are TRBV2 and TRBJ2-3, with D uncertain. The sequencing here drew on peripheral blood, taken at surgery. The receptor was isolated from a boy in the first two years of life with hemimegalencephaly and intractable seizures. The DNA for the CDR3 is TGTGCCTTTCGGGCACCCGCACCATTCGATACGCAGTATTTT. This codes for CAFRAPAPFDTQYF.